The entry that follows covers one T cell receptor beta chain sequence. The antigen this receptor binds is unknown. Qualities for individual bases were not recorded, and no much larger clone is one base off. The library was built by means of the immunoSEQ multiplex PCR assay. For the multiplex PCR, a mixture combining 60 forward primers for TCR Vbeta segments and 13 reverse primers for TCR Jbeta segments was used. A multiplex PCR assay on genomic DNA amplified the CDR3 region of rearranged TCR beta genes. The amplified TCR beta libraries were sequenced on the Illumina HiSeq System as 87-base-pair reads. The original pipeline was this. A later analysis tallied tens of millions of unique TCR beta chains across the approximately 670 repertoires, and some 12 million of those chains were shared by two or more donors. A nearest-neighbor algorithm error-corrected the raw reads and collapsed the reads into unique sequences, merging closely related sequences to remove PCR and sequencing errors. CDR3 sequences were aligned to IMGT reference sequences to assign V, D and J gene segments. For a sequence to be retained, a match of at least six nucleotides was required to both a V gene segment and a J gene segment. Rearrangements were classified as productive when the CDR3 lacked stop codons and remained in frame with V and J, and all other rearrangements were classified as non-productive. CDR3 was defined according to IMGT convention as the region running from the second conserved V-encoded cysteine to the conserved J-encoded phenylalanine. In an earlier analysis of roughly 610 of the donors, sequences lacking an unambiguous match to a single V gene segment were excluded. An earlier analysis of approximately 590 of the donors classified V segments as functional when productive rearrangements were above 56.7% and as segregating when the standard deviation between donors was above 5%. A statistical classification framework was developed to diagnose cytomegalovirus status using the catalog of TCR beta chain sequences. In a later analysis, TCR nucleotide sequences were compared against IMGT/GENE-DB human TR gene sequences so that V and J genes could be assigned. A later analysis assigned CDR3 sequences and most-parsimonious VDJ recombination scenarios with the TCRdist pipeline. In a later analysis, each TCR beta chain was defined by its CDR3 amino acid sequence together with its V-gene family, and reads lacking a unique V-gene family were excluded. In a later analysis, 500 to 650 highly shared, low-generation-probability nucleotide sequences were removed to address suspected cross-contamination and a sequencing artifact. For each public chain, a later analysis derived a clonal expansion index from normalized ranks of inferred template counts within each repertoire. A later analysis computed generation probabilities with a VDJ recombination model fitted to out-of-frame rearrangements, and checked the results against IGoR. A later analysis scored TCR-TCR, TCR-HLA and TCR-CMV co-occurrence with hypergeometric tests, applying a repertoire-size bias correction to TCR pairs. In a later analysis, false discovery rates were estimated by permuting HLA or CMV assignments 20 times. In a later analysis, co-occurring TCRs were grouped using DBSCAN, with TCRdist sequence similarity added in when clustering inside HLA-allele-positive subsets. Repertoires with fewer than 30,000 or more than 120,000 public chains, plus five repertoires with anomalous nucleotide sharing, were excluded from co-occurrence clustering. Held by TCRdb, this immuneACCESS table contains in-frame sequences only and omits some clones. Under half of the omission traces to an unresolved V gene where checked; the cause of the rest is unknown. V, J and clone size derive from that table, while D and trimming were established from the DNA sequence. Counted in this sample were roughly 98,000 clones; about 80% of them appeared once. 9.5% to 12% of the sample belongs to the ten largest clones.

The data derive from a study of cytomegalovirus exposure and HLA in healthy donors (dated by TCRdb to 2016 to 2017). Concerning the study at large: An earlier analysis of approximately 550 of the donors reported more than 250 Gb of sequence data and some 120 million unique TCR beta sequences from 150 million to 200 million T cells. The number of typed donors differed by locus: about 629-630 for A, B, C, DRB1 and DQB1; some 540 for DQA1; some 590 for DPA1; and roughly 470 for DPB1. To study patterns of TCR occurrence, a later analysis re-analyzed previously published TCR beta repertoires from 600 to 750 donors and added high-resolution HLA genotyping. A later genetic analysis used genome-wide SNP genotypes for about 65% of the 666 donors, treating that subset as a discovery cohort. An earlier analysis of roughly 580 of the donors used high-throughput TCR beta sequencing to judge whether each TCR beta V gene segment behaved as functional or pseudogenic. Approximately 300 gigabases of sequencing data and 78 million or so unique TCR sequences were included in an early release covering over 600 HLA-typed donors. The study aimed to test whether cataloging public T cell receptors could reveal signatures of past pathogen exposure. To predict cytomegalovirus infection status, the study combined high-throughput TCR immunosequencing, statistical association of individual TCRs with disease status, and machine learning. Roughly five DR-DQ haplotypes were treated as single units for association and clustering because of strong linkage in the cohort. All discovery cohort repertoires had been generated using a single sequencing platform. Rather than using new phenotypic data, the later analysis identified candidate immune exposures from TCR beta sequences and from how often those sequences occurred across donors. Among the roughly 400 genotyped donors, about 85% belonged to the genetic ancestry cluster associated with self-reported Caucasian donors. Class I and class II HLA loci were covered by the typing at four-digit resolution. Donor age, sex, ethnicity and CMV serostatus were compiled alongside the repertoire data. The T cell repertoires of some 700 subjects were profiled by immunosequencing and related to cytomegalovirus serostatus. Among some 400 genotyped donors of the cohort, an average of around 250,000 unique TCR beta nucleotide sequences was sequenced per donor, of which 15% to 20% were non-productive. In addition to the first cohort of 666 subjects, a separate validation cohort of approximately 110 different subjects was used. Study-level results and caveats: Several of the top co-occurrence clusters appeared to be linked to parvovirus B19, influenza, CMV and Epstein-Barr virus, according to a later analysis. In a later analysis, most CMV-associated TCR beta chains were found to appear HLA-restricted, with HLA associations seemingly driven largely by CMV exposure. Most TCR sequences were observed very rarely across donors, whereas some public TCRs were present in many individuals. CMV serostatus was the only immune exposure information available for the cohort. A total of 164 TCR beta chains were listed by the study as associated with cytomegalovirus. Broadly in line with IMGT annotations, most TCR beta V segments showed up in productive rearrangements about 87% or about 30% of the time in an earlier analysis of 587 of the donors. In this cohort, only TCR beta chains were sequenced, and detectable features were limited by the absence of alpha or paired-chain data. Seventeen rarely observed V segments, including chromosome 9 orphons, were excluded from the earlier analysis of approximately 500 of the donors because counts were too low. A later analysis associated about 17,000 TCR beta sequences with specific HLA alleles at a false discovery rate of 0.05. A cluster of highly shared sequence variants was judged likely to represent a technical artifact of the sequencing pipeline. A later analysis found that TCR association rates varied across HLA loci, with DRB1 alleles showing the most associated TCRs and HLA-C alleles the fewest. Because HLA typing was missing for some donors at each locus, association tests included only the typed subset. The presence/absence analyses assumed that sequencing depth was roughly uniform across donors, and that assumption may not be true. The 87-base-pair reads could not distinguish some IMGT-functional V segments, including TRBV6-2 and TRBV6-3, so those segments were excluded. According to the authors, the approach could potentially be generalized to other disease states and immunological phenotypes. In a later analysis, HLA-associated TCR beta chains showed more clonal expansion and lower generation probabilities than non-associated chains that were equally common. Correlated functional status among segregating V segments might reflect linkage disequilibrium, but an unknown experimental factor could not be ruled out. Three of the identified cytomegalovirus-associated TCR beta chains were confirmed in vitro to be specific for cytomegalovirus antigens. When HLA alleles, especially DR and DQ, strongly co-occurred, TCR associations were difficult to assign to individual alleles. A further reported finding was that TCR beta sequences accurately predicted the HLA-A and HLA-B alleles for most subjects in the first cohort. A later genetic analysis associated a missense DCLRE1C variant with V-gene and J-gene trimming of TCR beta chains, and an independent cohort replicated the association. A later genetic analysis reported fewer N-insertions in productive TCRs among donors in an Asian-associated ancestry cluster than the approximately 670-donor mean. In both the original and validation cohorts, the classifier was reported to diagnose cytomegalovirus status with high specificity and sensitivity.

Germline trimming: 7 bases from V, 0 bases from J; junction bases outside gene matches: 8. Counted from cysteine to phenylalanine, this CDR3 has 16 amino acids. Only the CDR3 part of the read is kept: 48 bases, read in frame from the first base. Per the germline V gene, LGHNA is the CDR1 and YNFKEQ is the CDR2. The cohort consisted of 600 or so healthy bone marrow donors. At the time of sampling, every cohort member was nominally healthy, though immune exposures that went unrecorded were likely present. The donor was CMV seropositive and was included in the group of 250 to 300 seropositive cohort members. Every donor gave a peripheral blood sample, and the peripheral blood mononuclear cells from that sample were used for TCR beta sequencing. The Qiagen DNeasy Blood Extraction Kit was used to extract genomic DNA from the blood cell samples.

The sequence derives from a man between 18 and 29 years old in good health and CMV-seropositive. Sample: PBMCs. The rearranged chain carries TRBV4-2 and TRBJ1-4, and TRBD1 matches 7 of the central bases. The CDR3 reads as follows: CASTGTDATTNEKLFF. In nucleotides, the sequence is TGTGCCAGCACCGGGACAGACGCAACAACTAATGAAAAACTGTTTTTT.